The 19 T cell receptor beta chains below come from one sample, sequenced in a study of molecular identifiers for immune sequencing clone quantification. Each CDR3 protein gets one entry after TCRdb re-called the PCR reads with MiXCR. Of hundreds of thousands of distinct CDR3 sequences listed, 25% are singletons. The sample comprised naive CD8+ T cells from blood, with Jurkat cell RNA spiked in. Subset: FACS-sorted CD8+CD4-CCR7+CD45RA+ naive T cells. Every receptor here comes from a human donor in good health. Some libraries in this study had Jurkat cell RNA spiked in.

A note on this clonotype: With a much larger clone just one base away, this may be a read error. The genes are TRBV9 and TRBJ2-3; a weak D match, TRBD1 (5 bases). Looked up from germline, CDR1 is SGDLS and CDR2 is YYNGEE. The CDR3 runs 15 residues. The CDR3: CASCVAGATTDTQYF. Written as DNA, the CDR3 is TGTGCCAGCTGCGTAGCTGGGGCAACCACAGATACGCAGTATTTT.

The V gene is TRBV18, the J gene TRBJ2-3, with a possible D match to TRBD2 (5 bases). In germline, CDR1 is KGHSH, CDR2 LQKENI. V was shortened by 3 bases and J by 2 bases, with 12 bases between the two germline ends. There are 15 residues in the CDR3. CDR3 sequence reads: CASSPRGPPTDTQYF. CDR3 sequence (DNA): TGTGCCAGCTCACCCCGCGGGCCTCCCACAGATACGCAGTATTTT. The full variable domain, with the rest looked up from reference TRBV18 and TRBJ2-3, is NAGVMQNPRHLVRRRGQEARLRCSPMKGHSHVYWYRQLPEEGLKFMVYLQKENIIDESGMPKERFSAEFPKEGPSILRIQQVVRGDSAAYFCASSPRGPPTDTQYFGPGTRLTVL.

CDR3 residues: CASSSRRTKSTDTQYF. The CDR3 region has the DNA TGTGCCAGCAGCTCTAGGCGGACTAAGAGCACAGATACGCAGTATTTT. The chain carries TRBV6-5 and TRBJ2-3; maybe TRBD2 (6 bases). Trimming took off 6 bases at V and 0 bases at J, with 16 bases between the two ends. Germline CDR1 is MNHEY and CDR2 is SVGAGI. This CDR3 has 16 amino acids.

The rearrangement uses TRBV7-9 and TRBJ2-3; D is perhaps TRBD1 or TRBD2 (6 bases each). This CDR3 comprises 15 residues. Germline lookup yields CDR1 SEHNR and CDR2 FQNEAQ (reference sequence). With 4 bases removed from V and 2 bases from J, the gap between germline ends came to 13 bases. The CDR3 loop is CASSSPGAHTDTQYF. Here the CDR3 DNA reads TGTGCCAGCAGCTCCCCGGGGGCCCACACAGATACGCAGTATTTT. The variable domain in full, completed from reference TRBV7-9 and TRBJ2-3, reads DTGVSQNPRHKITKRGQNVTFRCDPISEHNRLYWYRQTLGQGPEFLTYFQNEAQLEKSRLLSDRFSAERPKGSFSTLEIQRTEQGDSAMYLCASSSPGAHTDTQYFGPGTRLTVL.

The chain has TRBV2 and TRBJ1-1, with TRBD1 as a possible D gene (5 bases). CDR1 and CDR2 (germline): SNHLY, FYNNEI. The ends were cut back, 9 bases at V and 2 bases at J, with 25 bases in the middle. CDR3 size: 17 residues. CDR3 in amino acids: CASRESGPYLRNTEAFF. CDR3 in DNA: TGTGCCAGTAGGGAGTCGGGGCCCTACTTAAGAAACACTGAAGCTTTCTTT. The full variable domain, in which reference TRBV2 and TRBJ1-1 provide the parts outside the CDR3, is EPEVTQTPSHQVTQMGQEVILRCVPISNHLYFYWYRQILGQKVEFLVSFYNNEISEKSEIFDDQFSVERPDGSNFTLKIRSTKLEDSAMYFCASRESGPYLRNTEAFFGQGTRLTVV.

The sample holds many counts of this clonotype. CDR3 residues: CASSMGYLEAFF. The CDR3, as DNA: TGTGCCAGTAGTATGGGTTACCTTGAAGCTTTCTTT. The J gene is TRBJ1-1, the V gene TRBV19, with unresolved D. The ends were cut back, 3 bases at V and 7 bases at J, with 9 bases in the middle. Germline CDR1 LNHDA, CDR2 SQIVND (reference sequence). CDR3 length: 12 residues. The full variable domain, rest sourced from reference TRBV19 and TRBJ1-1, is DGGITQSPKYLFRKEGQNVTLSCEQNLNHDAMYWYRQDPGQGLRLIYYSQIVNDFQKGDIAEGYSVSREKKESFPLTVTSAQKNPTAFYLCASSMGYLEAFFGQGTRLTVV.

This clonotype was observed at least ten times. DNA for the CDR3: TGCAGTGCTAGTGAGGGACTAGCGGGAGGGGTCTACGAGCAGTACTTC. It is translated as CSASEGLAGGVYEQYF. The genes are TRBV20-1 and TRBJ2-7, with 16 positions matching TRBD2. V lost 3 bases to trimming and J lost 3 bases; unmatched junction nucleotides: 5. The CDR3 runs to 16 residues. The germline gives CDR1 DFQATT, CDR2 SNEGSKA (reference sequence).

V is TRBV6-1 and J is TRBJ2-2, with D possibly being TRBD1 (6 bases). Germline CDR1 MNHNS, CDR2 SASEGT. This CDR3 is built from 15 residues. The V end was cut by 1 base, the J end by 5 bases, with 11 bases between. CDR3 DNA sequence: TGTGCCAGCAGTGAAGAGTGGGGGCGGACCGGGGAGCTGTTTTTT. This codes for CASSEEWGRTGELFF.

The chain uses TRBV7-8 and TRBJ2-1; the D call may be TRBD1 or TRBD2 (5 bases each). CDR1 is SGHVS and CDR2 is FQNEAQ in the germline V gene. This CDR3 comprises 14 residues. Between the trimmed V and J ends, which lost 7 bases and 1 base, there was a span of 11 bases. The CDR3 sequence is CASTHEGSYNEQFF. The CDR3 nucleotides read TGTGCCAGCACCCACGAGGGGTCCTACAATGAGCAGTTCTTC.

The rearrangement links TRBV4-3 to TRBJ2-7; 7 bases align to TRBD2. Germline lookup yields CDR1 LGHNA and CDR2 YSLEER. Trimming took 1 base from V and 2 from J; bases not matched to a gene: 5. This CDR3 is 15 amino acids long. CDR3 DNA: TGCGCCAGCAGCCAAGGGACTAGTTCAACCTACGAGCAGTACTTC. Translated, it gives CASSQGTSSTYEQYF.

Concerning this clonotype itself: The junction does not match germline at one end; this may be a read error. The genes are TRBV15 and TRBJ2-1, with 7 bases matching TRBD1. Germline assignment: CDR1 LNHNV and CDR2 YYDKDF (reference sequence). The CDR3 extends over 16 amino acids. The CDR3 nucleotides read TGTGTCACCAGCAGAGGCCCAGGGGGTGCCTACAATGAGCAGTTCTTC. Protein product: CVTSRGPGGAYNEQFF.

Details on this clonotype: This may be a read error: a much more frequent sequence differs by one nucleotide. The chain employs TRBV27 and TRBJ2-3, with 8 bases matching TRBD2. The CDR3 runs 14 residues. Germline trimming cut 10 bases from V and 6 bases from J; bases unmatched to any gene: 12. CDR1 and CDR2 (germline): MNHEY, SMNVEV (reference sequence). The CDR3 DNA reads TGTGCCATCAGCCCTAGCGGGCTCTATGATACGCAGTATTTT. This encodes CAISPSGLYDTQYF.

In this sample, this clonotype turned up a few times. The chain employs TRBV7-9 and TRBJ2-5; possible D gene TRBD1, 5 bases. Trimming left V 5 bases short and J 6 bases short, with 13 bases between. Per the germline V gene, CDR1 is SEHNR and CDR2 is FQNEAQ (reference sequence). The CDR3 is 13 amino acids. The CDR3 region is CASSHPQGKTQYF. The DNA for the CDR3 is TGTGCCAGCAGCCATCCTCAGGGAAAGACCCAGTACTTC.

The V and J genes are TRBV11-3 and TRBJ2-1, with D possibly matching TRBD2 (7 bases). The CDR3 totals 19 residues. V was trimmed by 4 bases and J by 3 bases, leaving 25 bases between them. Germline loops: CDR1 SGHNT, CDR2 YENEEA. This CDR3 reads CASSSRQVISGPDYNEQFF. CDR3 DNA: TGTGCCAGCAGCTCTAGACAGGTTATTAGCGGGCCTGACTACAATGAGCAGTTCTTC.

Written as DNA, the CDR3 is TGCGCCAGCAGCCAAGATTCGGGGGAGACCCAGTACTTC. Its protein is CASSQDSGETQYF. The V and J genes are TRBV4-1 and TRBJ2-5, with a possible D match to TRBD2 (5 bases). From germline, CDR1 is MGHRA and CDR2 YSYEKL. Trimming took 0 bases from V and 5 from J, leaving 7 bases between them. CDR3 size: 13 residues.

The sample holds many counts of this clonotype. The CDR3, as DNA: TGCAGTGCTAAGTTAGGAGCGCTAGCTCGTGCGGATACGCAGTATTTT. It translates to CSAKLGALARADTQYF. This chain joins TRBV20-1 and TRBJ2-3; weak D call: TRBD2 (5 bases). Germline V gene data show CDR1 as DFQATT and CDR2 as SNEGSKA (reference sequence). The CDR3 loop spans 16 amino acids. Trimming cost V 4 bases and J 6 bases, with 23 bases left between them.

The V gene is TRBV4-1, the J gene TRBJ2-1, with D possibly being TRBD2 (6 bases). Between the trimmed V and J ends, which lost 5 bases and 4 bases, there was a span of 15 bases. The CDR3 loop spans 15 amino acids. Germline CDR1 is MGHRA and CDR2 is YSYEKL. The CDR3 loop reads CASSYAPGEYNEQFF. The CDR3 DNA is TGCGCCAGCAGCTACGCCCCGGGGGAGTACAATGAGCAGTTCTTC.

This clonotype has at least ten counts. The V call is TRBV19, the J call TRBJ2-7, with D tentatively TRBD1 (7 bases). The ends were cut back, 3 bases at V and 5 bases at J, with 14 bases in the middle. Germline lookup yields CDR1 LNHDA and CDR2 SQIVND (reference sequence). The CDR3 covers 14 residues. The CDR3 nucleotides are TGTGCCAGTAGTATCCTCGACAGGGAGGACGAGCAGTACTTC. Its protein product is CASSILDREDEQYF.

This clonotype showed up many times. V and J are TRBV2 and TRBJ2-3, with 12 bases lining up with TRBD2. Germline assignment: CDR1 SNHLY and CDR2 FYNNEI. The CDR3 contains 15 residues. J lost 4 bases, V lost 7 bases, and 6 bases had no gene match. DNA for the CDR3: TGTGCCAGCACCTCACTAGCGGGGGGCGCAGATACGCAGTATTTT. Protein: CASTSLAGGADTQYF.